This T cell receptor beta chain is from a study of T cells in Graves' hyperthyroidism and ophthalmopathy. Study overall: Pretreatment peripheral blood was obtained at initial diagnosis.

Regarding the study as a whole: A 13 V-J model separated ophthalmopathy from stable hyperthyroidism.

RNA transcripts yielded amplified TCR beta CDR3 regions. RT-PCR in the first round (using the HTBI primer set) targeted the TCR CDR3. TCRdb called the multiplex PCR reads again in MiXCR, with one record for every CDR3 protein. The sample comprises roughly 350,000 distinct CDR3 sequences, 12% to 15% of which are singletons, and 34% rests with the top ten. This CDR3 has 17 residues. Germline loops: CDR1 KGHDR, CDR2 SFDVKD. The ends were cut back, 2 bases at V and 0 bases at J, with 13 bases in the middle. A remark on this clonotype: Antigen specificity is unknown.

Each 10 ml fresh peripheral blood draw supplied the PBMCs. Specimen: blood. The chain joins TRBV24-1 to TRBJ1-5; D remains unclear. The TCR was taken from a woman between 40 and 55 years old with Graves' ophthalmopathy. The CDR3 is CATSDSMTENSNQPQHF. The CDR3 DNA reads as TGTGCCACCAGTGATTCCATGACTGAAAATAGCAATCAGCCCCAGCATTTT.